Following are 12 T cell receptor beta chains from one sample sequenced in a study of T cells after yellow fever vaccination. TCRdb called the 5' RACE reads again in MiXCR, with one record for every CDR3 protein. The repertoire consists of almost 600,000 distinct CDR3 sequences, with approximately 12% occurring once and the leading ten covering about an eighth. Sequencing was performed on PBMCs, taken on the day of the yellow fever booster vaccination. The receptors shown here come from a man aged 25-45 years who received the YFV17D yellow fever vaccine.

This clonotype occurred a few times. The chain couples TRBV12-3 or TRBV12-4 to TRBJ1-5, with 8 bases that match TRBD1. V was clipped by 3 bases and J by 7 bases; unmatched bases: 5. This CDR3 comprises 14 residues. CDR3 in amino acids: CASSFKTGVQPQHF. CDR3 nucleotide sequence: TGTGCCAGCAGTTTCAAGACAGGGGTCCAGCCCCAGCATTTT.

The chain links TRBV5-4 to TRBJ2-7; D unresolved. The CDR3 is made up of 13 amino acids. Trimming left V 4 bases short and J 0 bases short, with 8 bases between. Germline-derived CDR1 and CDR2 are SGHNT and YYREEE (reference sequence). The CDR3 DNA follows: TGTGCCAGCAGCACCAAAGCCTCCTACGAGCAGTACTTC. As protein: CASSTKASYEQYF.

The V call is TRBV11-1, the J call TRBJ2-3; 10 nucleotides line up with TRBD2. CDR3 length: 20 residues. Germline CDR1 and CDR2: SGHAT and FQDESV (reference sequence). V lost 1 base and J lost 2; bases outside the gene matches: 15. Here the CDR3 reads CASSLDPGFGLAVDTDTQYF. CDR3 bases: TGTGCCAGCAGCTTAGACCCGGGGTTCGGACTAGCGGTAGACACAGATACGCAGTATTTT. The whole variable domain, remainder taken from reference TRBV11-1 and TRBJ2-3, is EAEVAQSPRYKITEKSQAVAFWCDPISGHATLYWYRQILGQGPELLVQFQDESVVDDSQLPKDRFSAERLKGVDSTLKIQPAELGDSAMYLCASSLDPGFGLAVDTDTQYFGPGTRLTVL.

There are a few counts of this clonotype. The rearrangement joins TRBV12-3 or TRBV12-4 to TRBJ1-1; D possibly corresponds to TRBD1 (5 bases). The CDR3 runs to 14 residues. V was clipped by 7 bases and J by 5 bases, with 17 bases between them. The CDR3 here is CASTLGLQGTEAFF. In DNA form, the CDR3 reads TGTGCCAGCACCCTAGGCCTCCAGGGAACTGAAGCTTTCTTT.

The chain has TRBV11-2 and TRBJ2-2, with 8 bases identical to TRBD2. Germline lookup yields CDR1 SGHAT and CDR2 FQNNGV. V was clipped by 5 bases and J by 7 bases; unmatched bases: 18. CDR3 size: 18 residues. The CDR3 region has the DNA TGTGCCAGCAGCCTAATTTTCTTGGCTGCGGGAGGAGGCGGGGAGCTGTTTTTT. Translation gives CASSLIFLAAGGGGELFF.

This clonotype has a handful of counts. The chain links TRBV25-1 to TRBJ1-3; 8 bases agree with TRBD1. This CDR3 contains 18 residues. Germline CDR1 reads MGHDK; CDR2 reads SYGVNS. Trimming cost V 1 base and J 0 bases; bases outside gene matches: 8. The CDR3 reads CASSEFRTGPSSGNTIYF. The CDR3 DNA follows: TGTGCCAGCAGTGAATTCCGGACAGGGCCCTCCTCTGGAAACACCATATATTTT.

J is TRBJ2-7 and V is TRBV6-5; 8 bases line up with TRBD2. Germline V CDR1 and CDR2: MNHEY, SVGAGI. CDR3 length equals 17 residues. Unmatched junction bases numbered 10, after V lost 3 bases and J lost 0 bases. This chain's CDR3 is CASSYGGAGGLSYEQYF. CDR3 sequence (DNA): TGTGCCAGCAGTTATGGCGGGGCGGGAGGCCTCTCCTACGAGCAGTACTTC.

In its sample, this clonotype was seen many times. V usage is TRBV5-1 and J usage is TRBJ1-2, with 8 bases that match TRBD1. The CDR3 consists of 15 residues. The V segment lost 4 bases and the J segment 6 bases; nucleotides outside the gene matches: 11. The germline V gene encodes CDR1 SGHRS and CDR2 YFSETQ. The CDR3 sequence is CASSDPGQALHGYTF. CDR3 DNA sequence: TGCGCCAGCAGCGATCCGGGACAGGCACTCCATGGCTACACCTTC.

The V and J genes are TRBV5-4 and TRBJ2-1; no definite D call. Germline CDR1 reads SGHNT; CDR2 reads YYREEE (reference sequence). Trimming shortened V by 0 bases and J by 9 bases, and 4 bases separated the two germline ends. This CDR3 is built from 11 residues. The chain's CDR3 is CASSLATEQFF. As DNA, the CDR3 is TGTGCCAGCAGCTTGGCCACTGAGCAGTTCTTC. The variable domain in full, with the rest retrieved from reference TRBV5-4 and TRBJ2-1, is ETGVTQSPTHLIKTRGQQVTLRCSSQSGHNTVSWYQQALGQGPQFIFQYYREEENGRGNFPPRFSGLQFPNYSSELNVNALELDDSALYLCASSLATEQFFGPGTRLTVL.

This chain connects TRBV14 to TRBJ2-7; possible D gene TRBD1, 5 bases. The CDR3 has 14 amino acids. The ends were cut back, 2 bases at V and 5 bases at J, with 13 bases in the middle. Germline CDR1 reads SGHDN; CDR2 reads FVKESK. CDR3 protein: CASSQIAGWDEQYF. The CDR3 nucleotides read TGTGCCAGCAGCCAAATTGCAGGGTGGGACGAGCAGTACTTC.

The table lists this clonotype with a few counts. The J gene is TRBJ2-3, the V gene TRBV5-6; D is undetermined. Per germline, CDR1 SGHDT and CDR2 YYEEEE. The CDR3 sequence is 13 residues long. Trimming shortened V by 4 bases and J by 8 bases, and 14 bases separated the two germline ends. CDR3 DNA: TGTGCCAGCAGCACGAAGGCCGCTGCTACGCAGTATTTT. Translating it yields CASSTKAAATQYF.

This chain uses TRBV5-1 with TRBJ2-5, with TRBD2 identical over 11 bases. With 4 bases clipped from V and 5 bases from J, the junction kept 7 bases outside the gene matches. Germline-derived CDR1 and CDR2 are SGHRS and YFSETQ. The CDR3 spans 15 residues. The CDR3, as DNA: TGCGCCAGCAGCGTGACTAGCGGGATCGGGGAGACCCAGTACTTC. Its protein product is CASSVTSGIGETQYF. Filled out from reference TRBV5-1 and TRBJ2-5, the complete variable domain reads KAGVTQTPRYLIKTRGQQVTLSCSPISGHRSVSWYQQTPGQGLQFLFEYFSETQRNKGNFPGRFSGRQFSNSRSEMNVSTLELGDSALYLCASSVTSGIGETQYFGPGTRLLVL.